A single sample is the source of the 25 T cell receptor beta chains below, sequenced in a study of T-cell reconstitution after alpha-beta-depleted transplantation in children. Using unique molecular identifiers, the investigators prepared the TCRbeta library. Using its own MiXCR run on the PCR reads, TCRdb lists one record per CDR3 protein. This table has about 980,000 distinct CDR3 sequences, about 29% appearing once. This specimen consisted of PBMCs, mostly from graft donor cells, obtained 360 days after TCRalphabeta/CD19-depleted stem cell transplant. The receptors here all came from a boy in the first two years of life who had a stem cell transplant for SCID, so the T cells may come from the graft donor.

The V call is TRBV7-2, the J call TRBJ2-1, with TRBD2 identical over 8 bases. Trimming removed 6 bases from V and 0 bases from J; junction bases left unmatched: 10. The CDR3 runs 17 residues. Germline V gene sequence: CDR1 SGHTA, CDR2 FQGNSA. The CDR3 DNA is TGTGCCAGCAGGTCGGGCCGGGGGGGCGGCTCCTACAATGAGCAGTTCTTC. Its translation is CASRSGRGGGSYNEQFF. Combining the CDR3 with reference TRBV7-2 and TRBJ2-1 gives the whole variable domain GAGVSQSPSNKVTEKGKDVELRCDPISGHTALYWYRQSLGQGLEFLIYFQGNSAPDKSGLPSDRFSAERTGGSVSTLTIQRTQQEDSAVYLCASRSGRGGGSYNEQFFGPGTRLTVL.

A few counts support this clonotype. V and J are TRBV19 and TRBJ2-1, with 9 nucleotides matching TRBD2. The CDR3 loop spans 16 amino acids. CDR1 LNHDA and CDR2 SQIVND come from the germline V gene (reference sequence). With 5 bases clipped from V and 8 bases from J, the junction kept 13 bases outside the gene matches. The CDR3 DNA sequence: TGTGCCAGTAGTCCGGGGACTAGCTTCGGGGGGCATGAGCAGTTCTTC. Its translation: CASSPGTSFGGHEQFF.

The chain uses TRBV9 and TRBJ2-5, with unresolved D. Per germline, CDR1 SGDLS and CDR2 YYNGEE. The CDR3 covers 14 residues. The V end was cut by 0 bases, the J end by 2 bases, with 8 bases between. The CDR3 spells CASSVEIGQETQYF. CDR3 DNA sequence: TGTGCCAGCAGCGTAGAGATAGGACAAGAGACCCAGTACTTC.

This chain uses TRBV28 with TRBJ2-4; 7 bases match TRBD2. Germline V gives CDR1 MDHEN, CDR2 SYDVKM. The CDR3 is 16 amino acids. The trim removed 5 bases at V and 0 bases at J, leaving 7 bases unmatched. DNA for the CDR3: TGTGCCAGCAGTCCCCGGGGGGTGCTAGCCAAAAACATTCAGTACTTC. Encoded protein: CASSPRGVLAKNIQYF.

The rearrangement joins TRBV19 to TRBJ1-1; a possible D gene is TRBD1 (5 bases). Germline CDR1 LNHDA, CDR2 SQIVND (reference sequence). Trimming left V 5 bases short and J 5 bases short, with 18 bases between. This CDR3 region has 15 residues. DNA of the CDR3: TGTGCCAGTAGTCCCCCGACAGCTCGGAATACTGAAGCTTTCTTT. Its translation is CASSPPTARNTEAFF.

In its sample, this clonotype was seen a few times. The chain couples TRBV20-1 to TRBJ1-5, with D possibly matching TRBD1 (6 bases). V was pared by 1 base and J by 0 bases, with 10 bases between. The CDR3 totals 15 residues. The germline V gene encodes CDR1 DFQATT and CDR2 SNEGSKA (reference sequence). DNA of the CDR3: TGCAGTGCTAGAGCCAGGGGATTTAGCAATCAGCCCCAGCATTTT. Protein sequence: CSARARGFSNQPQHF.

The chain uses TRBV5-1 and TRBJ2-3; TRBD2 might be the D (7 bases). V lost 4 bases to trimming and J lost 2 bases, with 11 bases between them. This CDR3 has 14 residues. The germline V gene has CDR1 SGHRS and CDR2 YFSETQ. The CDR3 here is CASSRGGNTDTQYF. CDR3 sequence (DNA): TGCGCCAGCAGCAGGGGGGGGAACACAGATACGCAGTATTTT.

This clonotype showed up just a few times. The chain uses TRBV4-1 and TRBJ1-1; D uncertain. Trimming removed 0 bases at V and 4 bases at J, with 15 bases between. Germline CDR1 MGHRA, CDR2 YSYEKL. CDR3 length: 16 amino acids. Written as DNA, the CDR3 is TGCGCCAGCAGCCAAGATTCGGCAGGCGGGAGCACTGAAGCTTTCTTT. It specifies CASSQDSAGGSTEAFF.

This rearrangement joins TRBV30 to TRBJ1-3; D is unclear. V was cut by 0 bases and J by 0 bases, with 3 bases left in between. CDR1 is GTSNPN, CDR2 SVGIG, per germline (reference sequence). This CDR3 spans 13 amino acids. The CDR3: CAWSVFSGNTIYF. CDR3 sequence (DNA): TGTGCCTGGAGTGTATTCTCTGGAAACACCATATATTTT.

Only a few counts were recorded for this clonotype. The chain joins TRBV6-2 or TRBV6-3 to TRBJ2-3; the D is unclear. In germline, CDR1 is MNHEY, CDR2 SVGEGT. This CDR3 comprises 16 residues. Trimming left V 6 bases short and J 0 bases short, with 16 bases between. As DNA, the CDR3 is TGTGCCAGCAGACTGGACCTTACCTTTAGCACAGATACGCAGTATTTT. Translating it yields CASRLDLTFSTDTQYF.

The chain joins TRBV10-3 to TRBJ2-3; 10 nucleotides align to TRBD2. The germline V gene encodes CDR1 ENHRY and CDR2 SYGVKD. V shed 0 bases and J 4 bases; nucleotides not matched to a gene: 4. The CDR3 sequence is 16 residues long. The CDR3 DNA reads TGTGCCATCAGTGAGTCTACCCTAGCGGGGGCAGATACGCAGTATTTT. Translation: CAISESTLAGADTQYF.

This clonotype was seen more than once but under ten times. The chain couples TRBV6-2 or TRBV6-3 to TRBJ1-4, with 9 bases aligning to TRBD1. CDR1 is MNHEY and CDR2 is SVGEGT in the germline V gene. With 7 bases clipped from V and 8 bases from J, the junction kept 20 bases outside the gene matches. CDR3 length: 18 residues. CDR3 sequence: CASTPGFGTGKGGEKLFF. CDR3 nucleotides: TGTGCCAGCACTCCGGGCTTCGGGACAGGGAAAGGAGGAGAAAAACTGTTTTTT.

This rearrangement joins TRBV15 to TRBJ1-2, with no clear D. Per germline, CDR1 LNHNV and CDR2 YYDKDF (reference sequence). The CDR3 consists of 13 residues. Between the trimmed V and J ends, which lost 1 base and 8 bases, there was a span of 11 bases. The CDR3 DNA follows: TGTGCCACCAGCAGAGCACGGGTAGAGGGCTACACCTTC. Protein sequence: CATSRARVEGYTF. The full variable domain, rest sourced from reference TRBV15 and TRBJ1-2, is DAMVIQNPRYQVTQFGKPVTLSCSQTLNHNVMYWYQQKSSQAPKLLFHYYDKDFNNEADTPDNFQSRRPNTSFCFLDIRSPGLGDTAMYLCATSRARVEGYTFGSGTRLTVV.

CDR3 sequence: CASRPDGGVGSTGANVLTF. The DNA of the CDR3 is TGTGCCAGCAGACCTGACGGAGGGGTAGGGTCCACCGGGGCCAACGTCCTGACTTTC. The V gene is TRBV4-2, the J gene TRBJ2-6; TRBD2 is a possible D gene (6 bases). The CDR3 sequence is 19 residues long. The V end was cut by 6 bases, the J end by 4 bases, with 25 bases between. The germline V gene has CDR1 LGHNA and CDR2 YNFKEQ.

This clonotype has more than one count but fewer than ten. The chain joins TRBV20-1 to TRBJ1-2; TRBD1 agrees at 7 bases. V trimming: 6 bases; J trimming: 4 bases; junction bases outside the gene matches: 11. CDR3 size: 14 residues. Germline-derived CDR1 and CDR2 are DFQATT and SNEGSKA (reference sequence). Written as DNA, the CDR3 is TGCAGTGCCAGGGGCGGACAGGCCCCCTATGGCTACACCTTC. Translation gives CSARGGQAPYGYTF.

V is TRBV30 and J is TRBJ1-4; the match to TRBD1 covers 11 bases. J was trimmed by 8 bases and V by 1 base; bases with no gene match: 9. The germline V gene has CDR1 GTSNPN and CDR2 SVGIG (reference sequence). The CDR3 spans 16 residues. The CDR3 spells CAWSDRTGGFWEKLFF. CDR3 in DNA: TGTGCCTGGAGTGACCGGACAGGGGGCTTTTGGGAAAAACTGTTTTTT. Filled out from reference TRBV30 and TRBJ1-4, the complete variable domain reads SQTIHQWPATLVQPVGSPLSLECTVEGTSNPNLYWYRQAAGRGLQLLFYSVGIGQISSEVPQNLSASRPQDRQFILSSKKLLLSDSGFYLCAWSDRTGGFWEKLFFGSGTQLSVL.

The rearrangement uses TRBV5-6 and TRBJ2-7; D gene ambiguous. Germline values: CDR1 SGHDT, CDR2 YYEEEE. There are 16 residues in the CDR3. V was cut by 0 bases and J by 2 bases, with 15 bases left in between. The CDR3 DNA is TGTGCCAGCAGCTTGGACCACGTAGGGTCTGCCTACGAGCAGTACTTC. This encodes CASSLDHVGSAYEQYF.

The table lists this clonotype with a few counts. The chain uses TRBV10-3 and TRBJ1-6, with TRBD1 as a possible D gene (5 bases). Trimming took off 6 bases at V and 2 bases at J, with 8 bases between the two ends. This CDR3 region has 14 residues. Germline CDR1 is ENHRY and CDR2 is SYGVKD. Here the CDR3 reads CAIRAGPYNSPLHF. The CDR3 DNA sequence: TGTGCCATCAGAGCAGGGCCCTATAATTCACCCCTCCACTTT.

The chain carries TRBV10-3 and TRBJ2-6; D gene uncertain. This CDR3 contains 19 residues. Trimming took off 0 bases at V and 0 bases at J, with 15 bases between the two ends. CDR1 and CDR2 (germline): ENHRY, SYGVKD. The CDR3 DNA is TGTGCCATCAGTGAGTCCTGGTCGACACCGTTCTCTGGGGCCAACGTCCTGACTTTC. This sequence encodes CAISESWSTPFSGANVLTF.

The chain combines TRBV4-1 with TRBJ1-2; D not certain. Germline-derived CDR1 and CDR2 are MGHRA and YSYEKL. The V and J ends lost 2 bases and 7 bases respectively, with 14 bases between them. This CDR3 is built from 14 residues. The CDR3 protein is CASSQIGMSAGYTF. The CDR3 nucleotides read TGCGCCAGCAGCCAAATAGGTATGAGCGCTGGCTACACCTTC.

The rearrangement links TRBV5-1 to TRBJ1-2; TRBD1 matches at 8 bases. The CDR3 consists of 15 residues. Germline V gives CDR1 SGHRS, CDR2 YFSETQ. Losses at the gene ends were 0 bases for V and 3 bases for J; bases not matched to a gene: 4. The CDR3 is CASSLDTGGYYGYTF. The CDR3 nucleotides are TGCGCCAGCAGCTTGGATACAGGGGGGTACTATGGCTACACCTTC. Using reference TRBV5-1 and TRBJ1-2 for the parts outside the CDR3, the full variable domain is KAGVTQTPRYLIKTRGQQVTLSCSPISGHRSVSWYQQTPGQGLQFLFEYFSETQRNKGNFPGRFSGRQFSNSRSEMNVSTLELGDSALYLCASSLDTGGYYGYTFGSGTRLTVV.

As DNA, the CDR3 is TGCAGTGCTATGAAGGGGTCCCCAGATACGCAGTATTTT. Translated, it gives CSAMKGSPDTQYF. The gene calls are TRBV20-1 and TRBJ2-3; the D gene is possibly TRBD1 (5 bases). Trimming removed 4 bases from V and 4 bases from J, with 12 bases in between. This CDR3 has 13 amino acids. Germline loops: CDR1 DFQATT, CDR2 SNEGSKA (reference sequence).

CDR3 loop: CASSLVRTGTHEQYF. CDR3 bases: TGTGCCAGCAGCTTAGTGAGGACAGGGACCCACGAGCAGTACTTC. The gene calls are TRBV7-2 and TRBJ2-7; 8 bases fit TRBD1. The CDR3 has 15 amino acids. Per germline, CDR1 SGHTA and CDR2 FQGNSA. After removal of 1 base from V and 5 bases from J, the junction contained 7 bases not matched to a gene.

The J gene is TRBJ2-5, the V gene TRBV20-1; 7 bases map to TRBD1. With 3 bases clipped from V and 5 bases from J, the junction kept 15 bases outside the gene matches. Germline loops: CDR1 DFQATT, CDR2 SNEGSKA (reference sequence). The CDR3 is 16 residues long. In DNA form, the CDR3 reads TGCAGTGCTAGTGGCCGGCTCGACAGGGAAAGCGAGACCCAGTACTTC. Its protein is CSASGRLDRESETQYF.

J is TRBJ2-7 and V is TRBV3-1, with 7 bases matching TRBD1. This CDR3 contains 16 residues. J gave up 4 bases and V 1 base, and 10 bases lay outside the gene matches. Per the germline V gene, CDR1 is LGHDT and CDR2 is YNNKEL (reference sequence). The CDR3 sequence: CASSQGQTGKGYEQYF. The DNA of the CDR3 is TGTGCCAGCAGCCAAGGTCAGACAGGGAAGGGTTACGAGCAGTACTTC.